The 12 T cell receptor beta chains below were found in one sample sequenced in a study of T cells expressing NK-cell markers. No DNA is given; TCRdb re-called the 5' RACE reads and lists each CDR3 protein once. The sample has about 460,000 distinct CDR3 sequences. Source material: blood T cells: a sorted CD56 or NKG2C T cell subset, CD4+ or CD8+ T cells, or bulk PBMC T cells (not recorded which). These receptors all stem from a woman aged 45-59 years in good health.

The chain couples TRBV7-9 to TRBJ1-2; TCRdb's assignment of TRBD1 cannot be checked, as there is no DNA. Looked up from germline, CDR1 is SEHNR and CDR2 is FQNEAQ (reference sequence). The CDR3 covers 12 residues. The CDR3 region is CATPSGTYGYTF.

The CDR3 sequence is CASSLRGGLTYYEQYF. V usage is TRBV9 and J usage is TRBJ2-7; TCRdb reports TRBD2, a call that lacks DNA to check it against. The germline gives CDR1 SGDLS, CDR2 YYNGEE. CDR3 length: 16 residues.

The chain links TRBV9 to TRBJ1-1. CDR1 is SGDLS and CDR2 is YYNGEE in the germline V gene. The CDR3 is 14 amino acids. The CDR3 protein is CASSRTDVNTEAFF.

This rearrangement joins TRBV7-9 to TRBJ2-1; TCRdb's D call of TRBD2 is untestable without DNA. The CDR3 runs to 20 residues. Germline-derived CDR1 and CDR2 are SEHNR and FQNEAQ (reference sequence). The CDR3 spells CASSSYLGLAGVGVKAEQFF.

The chain links TRBV12-5 to TRBJ1-1. This CDR3 region has 13 residues. Germline V lookup: CDR1 LGHNT, CDR2 FRNRAP. CDR3: CASGYPDQPAAFF.

The V call is TRBV12-3 or TRBV12-4, the J call TRBJ1-6. The CDR3 is 13 residues long. The CDR3 here is CASSLGGNSPLHF.

The genes are TRBV6-2 or TRBV6-3 and TRBJ2-3; no DNA is available, so the TRBD2 call from TCRdb remains unchecked. The germline V gene encodes CDR1 MNHEY and CDR2 SVGEGT. The CDR3 is made up of 15 amino acids. The CDR3 is CASGEAGVGADTQYF.

J is TRBJ2-5 and V is TRBV4-1; TCRdb returns TRBD2, unconfirmable since there is no DNA. The CDR3 spans 16 residues. Germline-derived CDR1 and CDR2 are MGHRA and YSYEKL. The CDR3 sequence: CASSQAPTSVQETQYF.

V usage is TRBV18 and J usage is TRBJ2-1; TCRdb selects TRBD2, and the lack of DNA leaves this call unchecked. CDR1 and CDR2 (germline): KGHSH, LQKENI. This CDR3 spans 18 amino acids. This chain's CDR3 is CASSPLAGRAPLYNEQFF.

The chain uses TRBV29-1 and TRBJ1-1; TCRdb returns TRBD1, unconfirmable since there is no DNA. Germline loops: CDR1 SQVTM, CDR2 ANQGSEA. The CDR3 runs 13 residues. The CDR3 loop is CSVAHSENTEAFF.

The genes are TRBV29-1 and TRBJ2-2. The CDR3 covers 12 residues. Germline-derived CDR1 and CDR2 are SQVTM and ANQGSEA. This CDR3 is CSVGDTPGELFF.

V gene TRBV27 combines with J gene TRBJ2-1; the D call from TCRdb, TRBD1, cannot be confirmed without DNA. The CDR3 spans 16 residues. Germline CDR1 is MNHEY and CDR2 is SMNVEV (reference sequence). The CDR3 sequence: CASSYFPGRARYEQFF.